These 25 T cell receptor beta chains were sequenced from one sample in a study of response to subunit inactivated influenza vaccine. TCRdb analysed the RT-PCR reads with MiXCR anew, one entry per CDR3 protein. This sample yields roughly 160,000 distinct CDR3 sequences, of which approximately 10% are seen a single time; under 15% belongs to the top ten. This specimen was non-naive T cells sorted from PBMCs, taken roughly 6 weeks after vaccination. Source of these receptors: a man aged 45-65 years who received an inactivated influenza vaccine.

J is TRBJ2-3 and V is TRBV18; 7 bases are a match to TRBD2. The CDR3 has 16 residues. Germline V gene data show CDR1 as KGHSH and CDR2 as LQKENI. The junction had 9 bases not matched to a gene; V was cut back by 1 base and J by 5 bases. CDR3 sequence reads: CASSPRGRETEDTQYF. CDR3 bases: TGTGCCAGCTCACCACGAGGGCGGGAGACGGAAGATACGCAGTATTTT.

This clonotype has just a few counts. The chain joins TRBV7-8 to TRBJ1-1; D is unresolved. V lost 0 bases, J lost 4 bases, and 15 bases lay in between. The V gene's germline CDR1 is SGHVS and CDR2 FQNEAQ. The CDR3 sequence is 16 residues long. The CDR3 coding sequence is TGTGCCAGCAGCTTAGCTACGGGAGGGAGGGTCACTGAAGCTTTCTTT. It specifies CASSLATGGRVTEAFF.

This clonotype has at least ten counts. The chain recombines TRBV6-1 with TRBJ2-3; 12 bases line up with TRBD2. Losses at the gene ends were 6 bases for V and 1 base for J; bases not matched to a gene: 8. The germline gives CDR1 MNHNS, CDR2 SASEGT. The CDR3 loop spans 17 amino acids. This chain's CDR3 is CASRRSLAGGGTDTQYF. The CDR3 region has the DNA TGTGCCAGCAGGAGATCACTAGCGGGAGGAGGCACAGATACGCAGTATTTT.

This clonotype has only a few counts. The chain carries TRBV7-2 and TRBJ2-6; D gene uncertain. Per the germline V gene, CDR1 is SGHTA and CDR2 is FQGNSA. The CDR3 consists of 15 residues. Trimming removed 5 bases from V and 0 bases from J, with 8 bases in between. In DNA, the CDR3 is TGTGCCAGCAGCCCGCAAAGCTCTGGGGCCAACGTCCTGACTTTC. This gives the protein CASSPQSSGANVLTF.

This clonotype was observed a few times. The V and J genes are TRBV20-1 and TRBJ2-1, with 10 nucleotides matching TRBD2. CDR1 and CDR2 (germline): DFQATT, SNEGSKA (reference sequence). This CDR3 region has 14 residues. V was pared by 4 bases and J by 1 base, with 1 base of the junction left unmatched. The CDR3 DNA follows: TGCAGTGCTATACTAGCGGGGTCCTACAATGAGCAGTTCTTC. It yields the protein CSAILAGSYNEQFF.

This clonotype was counted only a few times. The chain couples TRBV7-9 to TRBJ2-3; D may be TRBD2 (6 bases). Trimming stripped 7 bases from V and 1 base from J, with 15 bases between. CDR3 size: 15 residues. CDR1 and CDR2 from the germline V gene are SEHNR and FQNEAQ (reference sequence). CDR3 residues: CASNEAGHGTDTQYF. The CDR3 bases are TGTGCCAGCAACGAAGCGGGCCACGGCACAGATACGCAGTATTTT.

The gene calls are TRBV20-1 and TRBJ1-3; D may be TRBD1 (5 bases). Germline loops: CDR1 DFQATT, CDR2 SNEGSKA (reference sequence). Trimming took 2 bases from V and 7 from J, leaving 12 bases between them. The CDR3 has 13 residues. As DNA, the CDR3 is TGCAGTGCTAGACGGGGCGGGTCGAACACCATATATTTT. Translating gives CSARRGGSNTIYF.

This clonotype was detected only a few times. The gene calls are TRBV7-2 and TRBJ2-7; 7 bases are a match to TRBD1. V shed 6 bases and J 3 bases; nucleotides not matched to a gene: 8. Germline V lookup: CDR1 SGHTA, CDR2 FQGNSA. This CDR3 contains 14 residues. The CDR3 loop reads CASRDPGQLYEQYF. The CDR3 coding sequence is TGTGCCAGCAGAGATCCGGGACAGCTCTACGAGCAGTACTTC. Full variable domain (outside the CDR3, taken from reference TRBV7-2 and TRBJ2-7): GAGVSQSPSNKVTEKGKDVELRCDPISGHTALYWYRQSLGQGLEFLIYFQGNSAPDKSGLPSDRFSAERTGGSVSTLTIQRTQQEDSAVYLCASRDPGQLYEQYFGPGTRLTVT.

The chain links TRBV9 to TRBJ2-1; no clear D gene. The ends were cut back, 0 bases at V and 6 bases at J, with 19 bases in the middle. This CDR3 spans 17 amino acids. Germline-derived CDR1 and CDR2 are SGDLS and YYNGEE. CDR3: CASSVDSMSIPFNEQFF. CDR3 in DNA: TGTGCCAGCAGCGTAGACTCGATGTCTATACCCTTCAATGAGCAGTTCTTC.

This clonotype appeared a few times. The chain employs TRBV9 and TRBJ1-1; 7 nucleotides match TRBD1. Germline V gene sequence: CDR1 SGDLS, CDR2 YYNGEE. The J segment lost 0 bases and the V segment lost 0 bases, leaving 5 bases of the junction unmatched. The CDR3 has 16 residues. This CDR3 reads CASSVGGGGLNTEAFF. CDR3 nucleotide sequence: TGTGCCAGCAGCGTAGGAGGGGGCGGACTGAACACTGAAGCTTTCTTT.

V and J are TRBV27 and TRBJ2-4; 10 nucleotides match TRBD2. Germline V lookup: CDR1 MNHEY, CDR2 SMNVEV (reference sequence). The CDR3 consists of 16 residues. The J segment lost 1 base and the V segment lost 6 bases, leaving 6 bases of the junction unmatched. The CDR3 spells CASRPGLAMAKNIQYF. CDR3 coding DNA: TGTGCCAGCAGGCCGGGACTAGCGATGGCCAAAAACATTCAGTACTTC.

V and J are TRBV15 and TRBJ2-7; D possibly corresponds to TRBD2 (6 bases). Looked up from germline, CDR1 is LNHNV and CDR2 is YYDKDF (reference sequence). There are 13 residues in the CDR3. V was cut by 8 bases and J by 3 bases, with 14 bases left in between. The CDR3: CATGRGTNYEQYF. The CDR3 DNA follows: TGTGCCACCGGGCGGGGAACAAACTACGAGCAGTACTTC.

This clonotype came up once. The chain couples TRBV28 to TRBJ2-1; 10 positions agree with TRBD1. The germline gives CDR1 MDHEN, CDR2 SYDVKM. Losses at the gene ends were 0 bases for V and 6 bases for J; bases not matched to a gene: 5. The CDR3 totals 16 residues. CDR3: CASSLWGDRGGNEQFF. The CDR3 region has the DNA TGTGCCAGCAGTTTATGGGGGGACAGGGGAGGCAATGAGCAGTTCTTC.

In its sample, this clonotype was seen a few times. The chain is built from TRBV6-5 and TRBJ2-7; no clear D gene. Trimming left V 2 bases short and J 3 bases short, with 2 bases between. The CDR3 loop spans 11 amino acids. Germline loops: CDR1 MNHEY, CDR2 SVGAGI. This CDR3 is CASSYHYEQYF. The CDR3 bases are TGTGCCAGCAGTTACCACTACGAGCAGTACTTC.

There are a few counts of this clonotype. The genes are TRBV7-2 and TRBJ2-7; maybe TRBD1 (5 bases). Germline-derived CDR1 and CDR2 are SGHTA and FQGNSA. V lost 3 bases to trimming and J lost 6 bases, with 12 bases between them. The length of the CDR3 is 13 residues. CDR3 DNA sequence: TGTGCCAGCAGCTTCTGGGGCCCGGCCGAGCAGTACTTC. Translation gives CASSFWGPAEQYF.

This clonotype was seen repeatedly, ten times or more. The rearrangement uses TRBV7-8 and TRBJ1-2; a weak D match, TRBD1 (5 bases). CDR3 size: 14 residues. Deletions cut 5 bases from V and 8 bases from J, with 18 bases between. In germline, CDR1 is SGHVS, CDR2 FQNEAQ. The CDR3 DNA reads TGTGCCAGCAGCACCCGGGTTAGGGACGGCGGCTACACCTTC. As protein: CASSTRVRDGGYTF.

The sample holds many counts of this clonotype. This chain links TRBV15 with TRBJ2-2; 15 bases are a match to TRBD2. CDR1 and CDR2 from the germline V gene are LNHNV and YYDKDF (reference sequence). The CDR3 spans 16 residues. The V and J ends lost 5 bases and 6 bases, in that order; junction bases with no gene match: 4. The CDR3 nucleotides read TGTGCCACCAGCTGGGGACTAGCGGGAGGTGCCGGGGAGCTGTTTTTT. The encoded protein is CATSWGLAGGAGELFF.

This clonotype was picked up many times. The gene calls are TRBV5-1 and TRBJ2-7, with D unresolved. V lost 1 base to trimming and J lost 5 bases, with 7 bases between them. The germline V gene has CDR1 SGHRS and CDR2 YFSETQ. The CDR3 has 12 amino acids. CDR3 DNA: TGCGCCAGCAGCTTGTTTGCCGACGAGCAGTACTTC. This codes for CASSLFADEQYF.

This clonotype has ten or more counts. The chain combines TRBV29-1 with TRBJ2-1; TRBD2 might be the D (6 bases). The CDR3 totals 13 residues. The germline CDR1 and CDR2 sequences are SQVTM and ANQGSEA. Trimming removed 6 bases from V and 4 bases from J, with 13 bases in between. CDR3 amino acids: CSVGGGGYNEQFF. The DNA for the CDR3 is TGCAGCGTGGGTGGGGGAGGTTACAATGAGCAGTTCTTC.

This clonotype has a handful of counts. V and J are TRBV20-1 and TRBJ2-3, with D maybe TRBD2 (5 bases). The CDR3 has 13 amino acids. V was trimmed by 5 bases and J by 0 bases, leaving 9 bases between them. Germline V gene data show CDR1 as DFQATT and CDR2 as SNEGSKA (reference sequence). CDR3 DNA sequence: TGCAGTGCTTCGACGGGGAGCACAGATACGCAGTATTTT. This encodes CSASTGSTDTQYF.

The J gene is TRBJ2-1, the V gene TRBV30; D might be TRBD1 or TRBD2, each matching 6 bases. Germline V gives CDR1 GTSNPN, CDR2 SVGIG (reference sequence). The CDR3 has 15 amino acids. The V and J ends lost 5 bases and 9 bases respectively, with 23 bases between them. The CDR3 region has the DNA TGTGCCTGGGAGGGGGGTCATGTCTTTCTAGGTGAGCAGTTCTTC. It codes for CAWEGGHVFLGEQFF.

This clonotype was seen many times. The chain couples TRBV28 to TRBJ2-1; 9 bases match TRBD2. The CDR3 is made up of 18 amino acids. From germline, CDR1 is MDHEN and CDR2 SYDVKM. Losses at the gene ends were 4 bases for V and 7 bases for J; bases not matched to a gene: 17. CDR3 coding DNA: TGTGCCAGCAGTTCCATAAGGGTTGTAGCGGGAGCGTTGAATGAGCAGTTCTTC. Translating gives CASSSIRVVAGALNEQFF.

In this sample, this clonotype turned up many times. The chain employs TRBV4-2 and TRBJ1-1; perhaps TRBD1 as D (5 bases). CDR3 length: 17 amino acids. Deletions cut 0 bases from V and 1 base from J, with 15 bases between. The germline V gene encodes CDR1 LGHNA and CDR2 YNFKEQ. The CDR3, as DNA: TGTGCCAGCAGCCAAGAATCCGGGACGAGTGCGAACACTGAAGCTTTCTTT. Its protein is CASSQESGTSANTEAFF.

This clonotype was detected many times. The chain is built from TRBV4-2 and TRBJ1-6; 7 positions match TRBD1. The V gene end was trimmed by 3 bases and the J gene end by 6 bases; junction bases not matched to a gene: 8. The CDR3 is 16 amino acids. In germline, CDR1 is LGHNA, CDR2 YNFKEQ. The CDR3 reads CASSQDLPGGNSPLHF. DNA for the CDR3: TGTGCCAGCAGCCAGGACCTGCCAGGGGGTAATTCACCCCTCCACTTT.

V and J are TRBV28 and TRBJ2-7, with TRBD2 identical over 10 bases. Germline CDR1 and CDR2: MDHEN and SYDVKM. The trim removed 1 base at V and 1 base at J, leaving 4 bases unmatched. The CDR3 is made up of 16 amino acids. CDR3 region: CASSLSSGRGSYEQYF. DNA of the CDR3: TGTGCCAGCAGTTTATCCAGCGGGAGGGGATCCTACGAGCAGTACTTC.